The 19 T cell receptor beta chains given below trace back to one sample, sequenced in a study of prognosis after radiotherapy for stage I lung cancer. Starting from genomic DNA, TCR beta CDR3 was amplified through two-round multiplex PCR. It was primers specific to each TRBV and TRBJ gene that first-round PCR used. TCRdb analysed the multiplex PCR reads with MiXCR anew, one entry per CDR3 protein. This table holds 38,000 or so distinct CDR3 sequences, around a quarter found once. The sequencing used PBMCs, collected before or after stereotactic body radiation therapy (not recorded which). Receptors originate from a donor over 45 with non-small cell lung cancer.

This clonotype was picked up many times. V is TRBV9 and J is TRBJ1-6, with D possibly TRBD1 on 6 matching bases. The CDR3 runs 15 residues. The V end was cut by 4 bases, the J end by 3 bases, with 11 bases between. CDR1 is SGDLS and CDR2 is YYNGEE in the germline V gene. CDR3 bases: TGTGCCAGCAGCCCCCAGGGGCACTATAATTCACCCCTCCACTTT. Protein sequence: CASSPQGHYNSPLHF.

This clonotype has at least ten counts. The chain links TRBV7-2 to TRBJ2-1; D possibly corresponds to TRBD2 (7 bases). The CDR3 sequence is 15 residues long. The V gene lost 5 bases and the J gene lost 2 bases, with 13 bases spanning the gap. The germline CDR1 and CDR2 sequences are SGHTA and FQGNSA. CDR3: CASSPRGGPYNEQFF. CDR3 in DNA: TGTGCCAGCAGCCCAAGGGGGGGGCCCTACAATGAGCAGTTCTTC.

This clonotype qualifies as medium-sized. This sequence joins TRBV2 and TRBJ2-1; D is perhaps TRBD2 (6 bases). Germline V gene sequence: CDR1 SNHLY, CDR2 FYNNEI. CDR3 size: 12 residues. Trimming took off 6 bases at V and 7 bases at J, with 10 bases between the two ends. This CDR3 reads CASRRAGNEQFF. The CDR3 DNA follows: TGTGCCAGCAGGCGGGCGGGAAATGAGCAGTTCTTC.

As concerns this clonotype: One end of the junction is discordant with germline, which a read error may explain. This chain uses TRBV7-2 with TRBJ2-3; 14 bases are shared with TRBD2. This CDR3 spans 18 amino acids. CDR1 is SGHTA and CDR2 is FQGNSA in the germline V gene. CDR3 sequence: CAISSTGTSGGLGDTQYF. The DNA for the CDR3 is TGTGCCATCAGCTCCACCGGGACTAGCGGGGGCCTAGGGGATACGCAGTATTTT.

For this clonotype: This may come from a read error, since a much larger clone is one base off. V and J are TRBV27 and TRBJ2-5, with no clear D. Germline-derived CDR1 and CDR2 are MNHEY and SMNVEV (reference sequence). CDR3 length: 14 residues. The CDR3 DNA reads TGTGCCAGCAGTGGACCGTATATCCAAGGGACCCAGTACTTC. This codes for CASSGPYIQGTQYF.

In the case of this clonotype: The junction departs from the called germline gene at one end, perhaps through a read error. The chain recombines TRBV7-9 with TRBJ2-6, with 10 bases identical to TRBD1. The CDR3 spans 20 residues. The germline gives CDR1 SEHNR, CDR2 FQNEAQ (reference sequence). The CDR3 loop is CANSLPGTGVQGSGANVLTF. CDR3 DNA: TGTGCCAACAGCCTCCCGGGGACAGGGGTACAAGGGTCTGGGGCCAACGTCCTGACTTTC. The entire variable domain, with the rest obtained from reference TRBV7-9 and TRBJ2-6, is as follows: DTGVSQNPRHKITKRGQNVTFRCDPISEHNRLYWYRQTLGQGPEFLTYFQNEAQLEKSRLLSDRFSAERPKGSFSTLEIQRTEQGDSAMYLCANSLPGTGVQGSGANVLTFGAGSRLTVL.

This clonotype was counted ten times or more. The chain is built from TRBV18 and TRBJ1-2; 8 nucleotides agree with TRBD1. CDR3 length: 14 residues. The germline gives CDR1 KGHSH, CDR2 LQKENI. J lost 7 bases, V lost 2 bases, and 6 bases had no gene match. The CDR3 sequence is CASSPTGQAAGYTF. CDR3 bases: TGTGCCAGCTCACCAACGGGACAGGCGGCTGGCTACACCTTC.

In regard to this clonotype: One base away lies a much larger clone, so this may be a sequencing read error. The chain joins TRBV2 to TRBJ2-7; TRBD1 agrees at 8 bases. The CDR3 extends over 13 amino acids. Germline lookup yields CDR1 SNHLY and CDR2 FYNNEI. CDR3 nucleotide sequence: TGTGCCAGCGTTGGACAGGGCTCCCACGAGCAGTACTTC. This translates into CASVGQGSHEQYF.

About this clonotype: A single base separates this from a much larger clone, so it may be a read error. The rearrangement uses TRBV5-6 and TRBJ2-3; 12 nucleotides line up with TRBD1. Germline assignment: CDR1 SGHDT and CDR2 YYEEEE. This CDR3 spans 19 amino acids. Trimming removed 3 bases from V and 8 bases from J; junction bases left unmatched: 19. As DNA, the CDR3 is TGTGCCAGCAGCTCCTACCGGGACAGGGGGCTTTTTACCCAAGGTACGCAGTATTTT. Protein product: CASSSYRDRGLFTQGTQYF.

The table lists this clonotype with many counts. The CDR3 DNA reads as TGTGCCAGCAGTGATAATAGCGGACAAGAGACCCAGTACTTC. As protein: CASSDNSGQETQYF. V is TRBV6-1 and J is TRBJ2-5; perhaps TRBD2 as D (6 bases). This CDR3 contains 14 residues. The ends were cut back, 3 bases at V and 2 bases at J, with 10 bases in the middle. Germline CDR1 and CDR2: MNHNS and SASEGT.

This clonotype was seen repeatedly, ten times or more. The rearrangement links TRBV7-2 to TRBJ1-1; D may be TRBD1 (5 bases). This CDR3 has 13 residues. Germline V gene sequence: CDR1 SGHTA, CDR2 FQGNSA. With 5 bases removed from V and 2 bases from J, the gap between germline ends came to 9 bases. This CDR3 reads CASSPGPNTEAFF. The CDR3 nucleotides are TGTGCCAGCAGCCCGGGACCAAACACTGAAGCTTTCTTT.

For this clonotype: A read error may produce the germline difference seen at one junction end. The chain links TRBV4-1 to TRBJ1-2, with D unresolved. There are 14 residues in the CDR3. Germline loops: CDR1 MGHRA, CDR2 YSYEKL. The CDR3 nucleotides read TGCGCCAGCAACCAAACCTCAGGAGACTATGGCTACACCTTC. It translates to CASNQTSGDYGYTF.

This clonotype appeared many times. The chain recombines TRBV3-1 with TRBJ2-4, with TRBD2 identical over 8 bases. V lost 2 bases to trimming and J lost 9 bases; unmatched junction nucleotides: 9. Germline assignment: CDR1 LGHDT and CDR2 YNNKEL (reference sequence). The CDR3 has 15 amino acids. CDR3 residues: CASSQLGGGWSIQYF. Written as DNA, the CDR3 is TGTGCCAGCAGCCAACTCGGGGGGGGCTGGAGCATTCAGTACTTC.

This clonotype was seen at least ten times. The chain has TRBV2 and TRBJ1-2; no definite D call. Germline-derived CDR1 and CDR2 are SNHLY and FYNNEI. Trimming shortened V by 10 bases and J by 7 bases, and 10 bases separated the two germline ends. This CDR3 has 10 amino acids. CDR3 nucleotide sequence: TGTGCCATTTCCGAGGGTGGCTACACCTTC. Residues: CAISEGGYTF.

This clonotype counts as medium-sized. In DNA, the CDR3 is TGCGCCAGCAGCTTGGGCGGGACAGCCAGCAACGAGCAGTACTTC. Amino acids: CASSLGGTASNEQYF. The V and J genes are TRBV5-1 and TRBJ2-7, with D maybe TRBD1 (7 bases). There are 15 residues in the CDR3. The V and J ends lost 0 bases and 5 bases respectively, with 15 bases between them. Germline loops: CDR1 SGHRS, CDR2 YFSETQ.

Remarks on this clonotype: This clone may be a read error of a much larger clone one base away. The V and J genes are TRBV25-1 and TRBJ2-5; 12 bases match TRBD2. This CDR3 is built from 14 residues. V shed 6 bases and J 8 bases; nucleotides not matched to a gene: 7. CDR1 is MGHDK, CDR2 SYGVNS, per germline. Here the CDR3 reads CASRTSGGLDTQYF. CDR3 DNA sequence: TGTGCCAGCAGGACTAGCGGGGGCCTGGATACCCAGTACTTC.

A word on this clonotype: Germline is not matched at one junction end, which may reflect a read error. The V call is TRBV15, the J call TRBJ2-3; D not resolved. The CDR3 loop spans 15 amino acids. Germline V gene sequence: CDR1 LNHNV, CDR2 YYDKDF (reference sequence). The CDR3 here is CATSGDSERTDTQYF. The CDR3 DNA reads TGTGCCACCAGCGGAGATTCTGAGAGAACAGATACGCAGTATTTT.

This clonotype was detected once. The likely explanation is a read error, given a far larger clone one base away. The rearrangement links TRBV6-1 to TRBJ2-7; D is ambiguous. Germline CDR1 is MNHNS and CDR2 is SASEGT. The CDR3 is 13 amino acids. Trimming stripped 5 bases from V and 0 bases from J, with 8 bases between. The CDR3 DNA is TGTGCCAGCAGTCCACAGAGCTCCTACGAGCAGTACTTC. This translates into CASSPQSSYEQYF.

This clonotype was observed many times. The V gene is TRBV30, the J gene TRBJ1-1; D not resolved. The CDR3 is 13 residues long. CDR1 is GTSNPN and CDR2 is SVGIG in the germline V gene (reference sequence). V lost 0 bases and J lost 0, with 5 bases in between. The CDR3 loop is CAWSVRMNTEAFF. The CDR3 DNA follows: TGTGCCTGGAGTGTCCGGATGAACACTGAAGCTTTCTTT.